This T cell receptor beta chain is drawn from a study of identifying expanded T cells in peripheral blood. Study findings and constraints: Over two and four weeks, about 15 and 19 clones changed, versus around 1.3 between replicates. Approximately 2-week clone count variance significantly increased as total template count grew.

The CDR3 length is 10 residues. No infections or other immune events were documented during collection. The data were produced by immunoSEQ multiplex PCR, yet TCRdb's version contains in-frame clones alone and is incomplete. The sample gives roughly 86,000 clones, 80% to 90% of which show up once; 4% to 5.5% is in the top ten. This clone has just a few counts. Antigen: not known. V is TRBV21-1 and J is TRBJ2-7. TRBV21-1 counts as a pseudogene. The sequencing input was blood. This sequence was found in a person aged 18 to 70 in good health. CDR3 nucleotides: TGTGCCACCCGTGGGGGCGAGCAGTACTTC. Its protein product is CATRGGEQYF.